This T cell receptor (beta chain) was captured by sequencing in a study of T cell responses to AZD1222 COVID-19 vaccine. Libraries were prepared by immunoSEQ multiplex PCR; TCRdb keeps only in-frame clonotypes and omits some of them. The sample lists roughly 99,000 clones, around nine tenths occurring once. This CDR3 region has 14 residues. In germline, CDR1 is MNHEY, CDR2 SVGEGT. Trimming took 4 bases from V and 3 from J, leaving 10 bases between them. This clonotype originated in an adult in good health. The material sequenced was peripheral blood, taken on day 0 of AZD1222 vaccination. The genes are TRBV6-2 or TRBV6-3 and TRBJ1-5, with D maybe TRBD1 (5 bases). The CDR3 nucleotides are TGTGCCAGCAGTTGGCAGGGTACCAATCAGCCCCAGCATTTT. Residues: CASSWQGTNQPQHF.